Sequencing of this T cell receptor beta chain was carried out in a study of T-cell memory formation after mild COVID-19. 5'RACE with constant-segment primers yielded barcoded, UMI-tagged TCR alpha and TCR beta cDNA libraries. TCRdb analysed the 5' RACE reads with MiXCR anew, one entry per CDR3 protein. Altogether approximately 300,000 distinct CDR3 sequences are present, approximately 15% being singletons, with the ten largest covering 22%. This CDR3 has 16 residues. The V and J ends lost 3 bases and 2 bases respectively, with 15 bases between them. The J gene is TRBJ2-3, the V gene TRBV12-3 or TRBV12-4; D is possibly TRBD2 (6 bases). The TCR sequence derives from a man aged 18 to 29 who had mild COVID-19 (a few samples of this study predate the infection). Cell type and time point are not known. Specimen: PBMCs or a T cell subset sorted from them (not recorded which). CDR3 protein: CASSFGLLGYTDTQYF. CDR3 nucleotides: TGTGCCAGCAGTTTTGGACTACTGGGGTACACAGATACGCAGTATTTT.